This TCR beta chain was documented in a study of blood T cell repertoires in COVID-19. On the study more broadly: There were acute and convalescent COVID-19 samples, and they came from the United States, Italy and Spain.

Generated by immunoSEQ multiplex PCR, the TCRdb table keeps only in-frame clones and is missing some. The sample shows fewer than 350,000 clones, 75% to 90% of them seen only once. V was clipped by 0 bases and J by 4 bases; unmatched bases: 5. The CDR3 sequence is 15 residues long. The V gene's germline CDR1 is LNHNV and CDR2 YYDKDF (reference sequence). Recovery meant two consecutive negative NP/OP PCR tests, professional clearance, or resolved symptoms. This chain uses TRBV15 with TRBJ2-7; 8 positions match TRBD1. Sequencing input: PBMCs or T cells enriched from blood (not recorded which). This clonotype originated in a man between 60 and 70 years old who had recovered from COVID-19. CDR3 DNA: TGTGCCACCAGCAGAGATTCAGGGGGCGGGTACGAGCAGTACTTC. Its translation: CATSRDSGGGYEQYF.